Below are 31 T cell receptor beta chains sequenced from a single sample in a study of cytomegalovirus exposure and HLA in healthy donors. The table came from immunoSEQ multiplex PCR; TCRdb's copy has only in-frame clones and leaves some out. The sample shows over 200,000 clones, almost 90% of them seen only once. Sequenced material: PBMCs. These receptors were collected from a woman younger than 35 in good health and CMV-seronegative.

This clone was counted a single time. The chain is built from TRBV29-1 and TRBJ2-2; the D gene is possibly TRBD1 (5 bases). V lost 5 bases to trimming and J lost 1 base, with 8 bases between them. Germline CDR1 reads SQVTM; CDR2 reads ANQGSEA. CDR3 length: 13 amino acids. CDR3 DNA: TGCAGCGTTAGACAGCAGAACACCGGGGAGCTGTTTTTT. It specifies CSVRQQNTGELFF.

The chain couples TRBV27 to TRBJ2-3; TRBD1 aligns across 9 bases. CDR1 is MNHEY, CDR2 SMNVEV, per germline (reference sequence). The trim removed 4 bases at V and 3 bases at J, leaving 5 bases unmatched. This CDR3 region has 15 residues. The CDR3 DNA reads TGTGCCAGCAGTTGGGGACAGGGCGAAACAGATACGCAGTATTTT. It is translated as CASSWGQGETDTQYF.

For the CDR3, the DNA is TGTGCCACCAGCAGAGGAGTGATGTCCCACTATGGCTACACCTTC. Amino acid sequence: CATSRGVMSHYGYTF. This chain joins TRBV15 and TRBJ1-2; no reliable D call. Trimming took off 1 base at V and 3 bases at J, with 12 bases between the two ends. CDR1 and CDR2 (germline): LNHNV, YYDKDF (reference sequence). The length of the CDR3 is 15 residues.

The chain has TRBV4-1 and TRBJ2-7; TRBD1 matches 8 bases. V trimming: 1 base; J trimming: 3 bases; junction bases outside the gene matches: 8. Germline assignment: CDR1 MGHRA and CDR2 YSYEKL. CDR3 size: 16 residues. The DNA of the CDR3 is TGCGCCAGCAGCCAAGCCTCGACAGGGGCCCTCTACGAGCAGTACTTC. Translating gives CASSQASTGALYEQYF.

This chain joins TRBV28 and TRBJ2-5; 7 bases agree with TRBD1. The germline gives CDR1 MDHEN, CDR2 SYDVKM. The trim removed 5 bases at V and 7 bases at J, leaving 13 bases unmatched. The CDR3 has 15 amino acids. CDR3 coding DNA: TGTGCCAGCAGTCCCCTCCGGACAGGAAGGGGGACCCAGTACTTC. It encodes CASSPLRTGRGTQYF.

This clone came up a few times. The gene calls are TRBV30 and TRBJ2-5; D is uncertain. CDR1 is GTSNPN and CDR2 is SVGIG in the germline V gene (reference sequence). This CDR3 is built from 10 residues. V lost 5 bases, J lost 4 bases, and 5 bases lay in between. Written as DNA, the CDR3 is TGTGCCTGGGGCAGAGAGACCCAGTACTTC. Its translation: CAWGRETQYF. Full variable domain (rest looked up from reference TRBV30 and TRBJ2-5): SQTIHQWPATLVQPVGSPLSLECTVEGTSNPNLYWYRQAAGRGLQLLFYSVGIGQISSEVPQNLSASRPQDRQFILSSKKLLLSDSGFYLCAWGRETQYFGPGTRLLVL.

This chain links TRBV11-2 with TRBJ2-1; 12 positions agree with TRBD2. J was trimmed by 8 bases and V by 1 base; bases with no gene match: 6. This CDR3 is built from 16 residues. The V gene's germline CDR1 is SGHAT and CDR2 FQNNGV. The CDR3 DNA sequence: TGTGCCAGCAGCTTAGCCCTGGGACTAGCGGGTCATGAGCAGTTCTTC. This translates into CASSLALGLAGHEQFF.

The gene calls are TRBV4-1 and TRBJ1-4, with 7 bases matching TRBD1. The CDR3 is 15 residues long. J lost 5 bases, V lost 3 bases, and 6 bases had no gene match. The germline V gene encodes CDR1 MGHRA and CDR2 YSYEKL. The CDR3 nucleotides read TGCGCCAGCAGCCACCCGGACAGGCCAAATGAAAAACTGTTTTTT. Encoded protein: CASSHPDRPNEKLFF.

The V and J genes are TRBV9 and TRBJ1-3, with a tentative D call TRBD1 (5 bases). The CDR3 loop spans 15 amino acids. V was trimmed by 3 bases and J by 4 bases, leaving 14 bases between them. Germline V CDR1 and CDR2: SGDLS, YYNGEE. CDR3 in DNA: TGTGCCAGCAGCGACAGGCCCGCGCCGGGAAACACCATATATTTT. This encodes CASSDRPAPGNTIYF.

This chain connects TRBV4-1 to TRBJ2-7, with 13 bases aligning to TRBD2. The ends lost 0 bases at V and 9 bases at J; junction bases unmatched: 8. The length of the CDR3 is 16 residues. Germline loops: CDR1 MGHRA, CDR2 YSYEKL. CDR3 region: CASSQDSGLAGRWQYF. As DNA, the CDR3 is TGCGCCAGCAGCCAAGATTCGGGACTAGCGGGAAGATGGCAGTACTTC.

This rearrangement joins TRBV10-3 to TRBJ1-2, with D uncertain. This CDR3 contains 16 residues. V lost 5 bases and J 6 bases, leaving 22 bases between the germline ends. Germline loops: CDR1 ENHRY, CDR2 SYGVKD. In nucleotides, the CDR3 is TGTGCCATCAGTCCGGTCTCCCCGAGAGCCCTGGATGGCTACACCTTC. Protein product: CAISPVSPRALDGYTF.

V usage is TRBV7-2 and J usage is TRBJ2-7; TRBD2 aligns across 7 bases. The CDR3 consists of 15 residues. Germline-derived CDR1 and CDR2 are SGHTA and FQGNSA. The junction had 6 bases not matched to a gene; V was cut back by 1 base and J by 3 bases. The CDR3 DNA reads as TGTGCCAGCAGCTTAGTGGGAGGGAGGGACTACGAGCAGTACTTC. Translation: CASSLVGGRDYEQYF.

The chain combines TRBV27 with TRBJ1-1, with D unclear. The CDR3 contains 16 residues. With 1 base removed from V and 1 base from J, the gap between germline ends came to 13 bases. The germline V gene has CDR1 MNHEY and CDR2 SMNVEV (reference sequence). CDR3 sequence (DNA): TGTGCCAGCAGTTTATGGGCGGGGTTGAAGAACACTGAAGCTTTCTTT. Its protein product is CASSLWAGLKNTEAFF.

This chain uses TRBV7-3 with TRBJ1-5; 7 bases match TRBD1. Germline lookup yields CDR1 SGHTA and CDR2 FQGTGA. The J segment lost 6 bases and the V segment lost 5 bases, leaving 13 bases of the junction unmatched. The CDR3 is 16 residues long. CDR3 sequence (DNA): TGTGCCAGCAGCCCCATCGACAGGGTAACGGGTCAGCCCCAGCATTTT. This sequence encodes CASSPIDRVTGQPQHF.

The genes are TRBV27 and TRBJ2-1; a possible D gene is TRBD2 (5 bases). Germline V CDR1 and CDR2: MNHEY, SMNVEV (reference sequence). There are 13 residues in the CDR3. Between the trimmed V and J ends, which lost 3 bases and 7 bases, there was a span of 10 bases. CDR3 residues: CASSFSGGNEQFF. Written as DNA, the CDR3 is TGTGCCAGCAGTTTTTCCGGCGGGAATGAGCAGTTCTTC.

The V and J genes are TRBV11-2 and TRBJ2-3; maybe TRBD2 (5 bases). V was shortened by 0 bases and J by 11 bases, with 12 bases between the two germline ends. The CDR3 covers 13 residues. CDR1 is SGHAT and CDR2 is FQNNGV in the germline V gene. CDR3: CASSLDQLRGQYF. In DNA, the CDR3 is TGTGCCAGCAGCTTAGATCAACTTCGGGGGCAGTATTTT.

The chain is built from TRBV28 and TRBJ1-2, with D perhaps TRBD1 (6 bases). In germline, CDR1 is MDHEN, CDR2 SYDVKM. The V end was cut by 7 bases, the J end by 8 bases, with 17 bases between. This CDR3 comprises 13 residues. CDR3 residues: CASTSTGRGGYTF. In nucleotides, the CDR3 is TGTGCCAGCACCTCCACAGGGAGGGGCGGCTACACCTTC.

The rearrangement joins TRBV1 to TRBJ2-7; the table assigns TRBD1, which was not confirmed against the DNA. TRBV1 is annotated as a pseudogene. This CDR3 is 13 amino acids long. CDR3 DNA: TGCACCAGCAGCCAAGACAGCTCCTACGAGCAGTACTTC. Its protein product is CTSSQDSSYEQYF.

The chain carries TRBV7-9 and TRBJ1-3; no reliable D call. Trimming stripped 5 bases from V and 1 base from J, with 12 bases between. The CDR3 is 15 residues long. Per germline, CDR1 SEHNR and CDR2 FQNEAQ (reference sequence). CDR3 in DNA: TGTGCCAGCAGCCCCCGGGGAGGGTCTGGAAACACCATATATTTT. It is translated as CASSPRGGSGNTIYF.

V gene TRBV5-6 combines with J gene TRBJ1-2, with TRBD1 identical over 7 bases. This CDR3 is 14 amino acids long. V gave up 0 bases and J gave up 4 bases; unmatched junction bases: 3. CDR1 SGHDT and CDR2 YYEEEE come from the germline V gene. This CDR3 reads CASSLEGGLYGYTF. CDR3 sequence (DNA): TGTGCCAGCAGCTTGGAAGGGGGCCTCTATGGCTACACCTTC.

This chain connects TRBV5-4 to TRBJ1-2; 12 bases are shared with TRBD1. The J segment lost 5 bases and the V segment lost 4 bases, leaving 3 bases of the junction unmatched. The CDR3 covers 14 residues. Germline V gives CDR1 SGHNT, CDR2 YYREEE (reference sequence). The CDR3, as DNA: TGTGCCAGCAGCGGGACAGGGGGCGGGTATGGCTACACCTTC. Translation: CASSGTGGGYGYTF. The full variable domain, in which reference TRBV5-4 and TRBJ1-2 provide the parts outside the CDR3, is ETGVTQSPTHLIKTRGQQVTLRCSSQSGHNTVSWYQQALGQGPQFIFQYYREEENGRGNFPPRFSGLQFPNYSSELNVNALELDDSALYLCASSGTGGGYGYTFGSGTRLTVV.

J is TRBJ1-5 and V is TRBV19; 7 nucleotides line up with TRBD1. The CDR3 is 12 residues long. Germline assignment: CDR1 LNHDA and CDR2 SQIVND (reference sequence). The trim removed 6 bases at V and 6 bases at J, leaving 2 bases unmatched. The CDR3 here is CASRKGAQPQHF. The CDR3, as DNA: TGTGCCAGTAGAAAGGGGGCTCAGCCCCAGCATTTT. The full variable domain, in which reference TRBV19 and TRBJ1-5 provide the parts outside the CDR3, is DGGITQSPKYLFRKEGQNVTLSCEQNLNHDAMYWYRQDPGQGLRLIYYSQIVNDFQKGDIAEGYSVSREKKESFPLTVTSAQKNPTAFYLCASRKGAQPQHFGDGTRLSIL.

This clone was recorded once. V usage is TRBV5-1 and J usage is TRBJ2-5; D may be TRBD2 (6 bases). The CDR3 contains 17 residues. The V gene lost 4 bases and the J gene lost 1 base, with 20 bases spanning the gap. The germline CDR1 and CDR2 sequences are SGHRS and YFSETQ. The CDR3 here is CASSGGSGVASQETQYF. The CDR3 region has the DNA TGCGCCAGCAGCGGAGGGTCAGGTGTAGCCAGCCAAGAGACCCAGTACTTC.

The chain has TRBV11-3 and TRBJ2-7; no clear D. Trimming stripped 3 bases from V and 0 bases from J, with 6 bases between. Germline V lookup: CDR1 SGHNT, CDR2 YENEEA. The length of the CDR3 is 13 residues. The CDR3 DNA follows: TGTGCCAGCAGCTTGAGTAGCTCCTACGAGCAGTACTTC. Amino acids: CASSLSSSYEQYF.

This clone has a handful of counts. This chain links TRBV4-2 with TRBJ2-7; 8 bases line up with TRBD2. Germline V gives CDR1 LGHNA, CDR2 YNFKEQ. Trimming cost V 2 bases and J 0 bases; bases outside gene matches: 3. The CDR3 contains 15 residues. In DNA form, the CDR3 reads TGTGCCAGCAGCCAACTAGCGGGTGACTCCTACGAGCAGTACTTC. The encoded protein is CASSQLAGDSYEQYF.

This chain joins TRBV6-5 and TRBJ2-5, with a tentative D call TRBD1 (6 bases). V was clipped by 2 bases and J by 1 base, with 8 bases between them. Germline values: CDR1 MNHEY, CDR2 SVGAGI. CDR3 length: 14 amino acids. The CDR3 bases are TGTGCCAGCAGTTACGGGACACCCCAAGAGACCCAGTACTTC. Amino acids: CASSYGTPQETQYF.

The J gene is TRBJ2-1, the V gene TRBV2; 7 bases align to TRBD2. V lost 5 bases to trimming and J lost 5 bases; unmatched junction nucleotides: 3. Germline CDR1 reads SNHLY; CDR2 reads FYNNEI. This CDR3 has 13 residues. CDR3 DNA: TGTGCCAGCAGTACTAGCGATAACAATGAGCAGTTCTTC. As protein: CASSTSDNNEQFF.

This CDR3 is CASSGPIQGAPDHAQAFF. The CDR3 region has the DNA TGTGCCAGCAGCGGACCCATACAGGGGGCTCCTGACCATGCCCAAGCTTTCTTT. J is TRBJ1-1 and V is TRBV21-1; the table's D call TRBD1 went unverified against the DNA. TRBV21-1 is a pseudogene. This CDR3 region has 18 residues.

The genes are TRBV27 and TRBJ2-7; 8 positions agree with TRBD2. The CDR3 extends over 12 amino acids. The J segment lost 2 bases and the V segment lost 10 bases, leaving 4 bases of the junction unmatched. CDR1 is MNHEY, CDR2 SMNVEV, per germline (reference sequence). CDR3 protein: CATQGLAYEQYF. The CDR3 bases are TGTGCCACACAGGGACTAGCCTACGAGCAGTACTTC.

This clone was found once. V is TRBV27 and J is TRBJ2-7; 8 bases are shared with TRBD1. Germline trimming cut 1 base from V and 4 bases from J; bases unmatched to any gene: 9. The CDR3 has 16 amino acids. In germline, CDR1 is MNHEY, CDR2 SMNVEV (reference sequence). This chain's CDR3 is CASSLLPGQGTYEQYF. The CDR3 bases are TGTGCCAGCAGTTTATTGCCCGGACAGGGAACGTACGAGCAGTACTTC.

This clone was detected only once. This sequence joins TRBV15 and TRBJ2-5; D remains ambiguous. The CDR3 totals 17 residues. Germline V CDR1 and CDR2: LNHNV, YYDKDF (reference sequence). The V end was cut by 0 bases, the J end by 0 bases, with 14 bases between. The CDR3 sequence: CATSRDQTLLYQETQYF. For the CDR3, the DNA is TGTGCCACCAGCAGAGATCAGACCCTACTATACCAAGAGACCCAGTACTTC.